The clone carrying this T cell receptor beta chain showed up just a few times. The antigen remains undetermined. The data belong to a study of identical twins. TCRdb called the 5' RACE reads again in MiXCR, with one record for every CDR3 protein. The sample yields about 100,000 distinct CDR3 sequences, 5.9% seen once. CDR3 length: 14 residues. Germline-derived CDR1 and CDR2 are SGHTA and FQGNSA. Trimming shortened V by 9 bases and J by 4 bases, and 15 bases separated the two germline ends. Study observations and caveats: The authors drew conclusions from cross-sectional statistical analysis rather than following the same donors. Clonotypes of the beta chain that were abundant in cord blood carried fewer insertions (memory repertoires showed none).

V usage is TRBV7-2 and J usage is TRBJ2-2, with a possible D match to TRBD1 (6 bases). This clonotype was sampled from a woman aged 50 to 60 in good health. The specimen sequenced was memory T cells sorted from blood. CDR3 DNA sequence: TGTGCCAGGACGTGGACAGCGTCCACCGGGGAGCTGTTTTTT. It encodes CARTWTASTGELFF. Combining the CDR3 with reference TRBV7-2 and TRBJ2-2 gives the whole variable domain GAGVSQSPSNKVTEKGKDVELRCDPISGHTALYWYRQSLGQGLEFLIYFQGNSAPDKSGLPSDRFSAERTGGSVSTLTIQRTQQEDSAVYLCARTWTASTGELFFGEGSRLTVL.